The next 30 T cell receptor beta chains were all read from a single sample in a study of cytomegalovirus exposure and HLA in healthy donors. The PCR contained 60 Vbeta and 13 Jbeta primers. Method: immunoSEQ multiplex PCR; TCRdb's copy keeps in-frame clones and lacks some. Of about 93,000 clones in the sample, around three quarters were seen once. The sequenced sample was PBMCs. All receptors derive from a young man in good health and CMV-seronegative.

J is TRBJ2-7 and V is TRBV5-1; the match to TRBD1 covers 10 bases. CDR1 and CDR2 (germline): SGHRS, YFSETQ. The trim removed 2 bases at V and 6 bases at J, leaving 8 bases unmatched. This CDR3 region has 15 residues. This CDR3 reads CASSFVSGQGSEQYF. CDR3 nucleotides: TGCGCCAGCAGCTTCGTTTCGGGACAGGGGTCCGAGCAGTACTTC.

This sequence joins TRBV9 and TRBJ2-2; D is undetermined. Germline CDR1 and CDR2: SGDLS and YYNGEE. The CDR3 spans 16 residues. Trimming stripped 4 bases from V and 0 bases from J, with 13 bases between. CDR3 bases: TGTGCCAGCAGCCCCCATGGCGGCCCGAACACCGGGGAGCTGTTTTTT. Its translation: CASSPHGGPNTGELFF. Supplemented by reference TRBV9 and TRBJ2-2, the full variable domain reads DSGVTQTPKHLITATGQRVTLRCSPRSGDLSVYWYQQSLDQGLQFLIQYYNGEERAKGNILERFSAQQFPDLHSELNLSSLELGDSALYFCASSPHGGPNTGELFFGEGSRLTVL.

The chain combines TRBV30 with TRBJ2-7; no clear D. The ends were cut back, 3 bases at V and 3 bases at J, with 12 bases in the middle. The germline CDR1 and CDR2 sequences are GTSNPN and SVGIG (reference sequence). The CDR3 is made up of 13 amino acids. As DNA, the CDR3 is TGTGCCTGGAGAGACACCTTCTACTACGAGCAGTACTTC. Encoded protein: CAWRDTFYYEQYF. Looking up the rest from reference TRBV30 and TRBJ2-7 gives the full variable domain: SQTIHQWPATLVQPVGSPLSLECTVEGTSNPNLYWYRQAAGRGLQLLFYSVGIGQISSEVPQNLSASRPQDRQFILSSKKLLLSDSGFYLCAWRDTFYYEQYFGPGTRLTVT.

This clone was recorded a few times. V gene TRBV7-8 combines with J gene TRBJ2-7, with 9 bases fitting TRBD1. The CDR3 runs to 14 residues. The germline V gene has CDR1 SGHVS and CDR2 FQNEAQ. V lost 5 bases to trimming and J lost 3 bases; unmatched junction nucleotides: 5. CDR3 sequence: CASSGRTGDYEQYF. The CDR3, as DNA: TGTGCCAGCAGCGGCCGGACAGGGGACTACGAGCAGTACTTC.

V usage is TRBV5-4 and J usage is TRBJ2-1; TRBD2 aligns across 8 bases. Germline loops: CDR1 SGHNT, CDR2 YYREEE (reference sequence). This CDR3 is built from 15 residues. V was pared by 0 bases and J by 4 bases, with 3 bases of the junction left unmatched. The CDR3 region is CASSLGRGGYNEQFF. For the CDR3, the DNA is TGTGCCAGCAGCTTGGGACGGGGGGGGTACAATGAGCAGTTCTTC. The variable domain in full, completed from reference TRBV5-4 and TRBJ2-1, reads ETGVTQSPTHLIKTRGQQVTLRCSSQSGHNTVSWYQQALGQGPQFIFQYYREEENGRGNFPPRFSGLQFPNYSSELNVNALELDDSALYLCASSLGRGGYNEQFFGPGTRLTVL.

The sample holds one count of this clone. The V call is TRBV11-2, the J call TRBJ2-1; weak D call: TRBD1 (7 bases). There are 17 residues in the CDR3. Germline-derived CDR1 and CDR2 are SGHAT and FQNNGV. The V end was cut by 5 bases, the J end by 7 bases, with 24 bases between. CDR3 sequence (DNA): TGTGCCAGCAGCACCTCCCGGAGGGGGCAAACCGGGAATGAGCAGTTCTTC. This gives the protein CASSTSRRGQTGNEQFF.

The CDR3 nucleotides read TGTGCCAGCAGTGGCTTACCGGGAGACACTGAAGCTTTCTTT. This sequence encodes CASSGLPGDTEAFF. This chain links TRBV6-5 with TRBJ1-1; D not certain. Germline CDR1 is MNHEY and CDR2 is SVGAGI. The CDR3 loop spans 14 amino acids. Trimming left V 5 bases short and J 3 bases short, with 13 bases between.

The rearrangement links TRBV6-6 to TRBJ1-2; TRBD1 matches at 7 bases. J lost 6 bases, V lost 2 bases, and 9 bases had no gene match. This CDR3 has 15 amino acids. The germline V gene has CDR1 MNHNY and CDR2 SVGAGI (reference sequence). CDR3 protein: CASSYRNLQGNGYTF. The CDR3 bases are TGTGCCAGCAGTTACCGAAACTTACAGGGGAATGGCTACACCTTC.

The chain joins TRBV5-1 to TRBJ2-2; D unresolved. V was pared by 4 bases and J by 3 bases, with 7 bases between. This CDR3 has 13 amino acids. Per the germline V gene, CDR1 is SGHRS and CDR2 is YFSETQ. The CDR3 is CASSEDYTGELFF. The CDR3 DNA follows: TGCGCCAGCAGCGAAGACTACACCGGGGAGCTGTTTTTT.

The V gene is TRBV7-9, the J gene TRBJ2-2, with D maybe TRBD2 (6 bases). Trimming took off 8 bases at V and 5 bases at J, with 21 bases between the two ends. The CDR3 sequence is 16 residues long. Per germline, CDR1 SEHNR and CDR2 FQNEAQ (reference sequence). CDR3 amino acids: CASEPSGLRGTGELFF. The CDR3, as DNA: TGTGCCAGCGAACCCTCCGGGTTGCGGGGAACCGGGGAGCTGTTTTTT. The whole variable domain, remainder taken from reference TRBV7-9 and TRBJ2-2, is DTGVSQNPRHKITKRGQNVTFRCDPISEHNRLYWYRQTLGQGPEFLTYFQNEAQLEKSRLLSDRFSAERPKGSFSTLEIQRTEQGDSAMYLCASEPSGLRGTGELFFGEGSRLTVL.

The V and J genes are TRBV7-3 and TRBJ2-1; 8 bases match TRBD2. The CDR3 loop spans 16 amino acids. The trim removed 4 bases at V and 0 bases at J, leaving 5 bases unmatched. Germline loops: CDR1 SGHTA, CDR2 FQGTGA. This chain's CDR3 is CASSSVAGSSYNEQFF. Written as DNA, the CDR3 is TGTGCCAGCAGCTCAGTAGCGGGGAGCTCCTACAATGAGCAGTTCTTC.

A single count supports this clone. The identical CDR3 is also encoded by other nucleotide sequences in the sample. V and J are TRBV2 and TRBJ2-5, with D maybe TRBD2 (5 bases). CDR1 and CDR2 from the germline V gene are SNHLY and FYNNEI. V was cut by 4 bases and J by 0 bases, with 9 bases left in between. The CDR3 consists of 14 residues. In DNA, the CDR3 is TGTGCCAGCAGTGGGGGAGTATACCAAGAGACCCAGTACTTC. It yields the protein CASSGGVYQETQYF.

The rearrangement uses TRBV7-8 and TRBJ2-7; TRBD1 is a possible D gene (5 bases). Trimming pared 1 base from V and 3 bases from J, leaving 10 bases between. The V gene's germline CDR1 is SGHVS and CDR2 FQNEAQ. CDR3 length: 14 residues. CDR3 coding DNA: TGTGCCAGCAGCTTAGAAGGGGTCCTCTACGAGCAGTACTTC. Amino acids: CASSLEGVLYEQYF.

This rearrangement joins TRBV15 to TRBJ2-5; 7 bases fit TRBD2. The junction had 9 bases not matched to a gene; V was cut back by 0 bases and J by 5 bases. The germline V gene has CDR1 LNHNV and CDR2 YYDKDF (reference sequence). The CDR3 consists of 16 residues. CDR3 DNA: TGTGCCACCAGCAGAGATTCGTCGGGGGGTCGGGAGACCCAGTACTTC. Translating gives CATSRDSSGGRETQYF.

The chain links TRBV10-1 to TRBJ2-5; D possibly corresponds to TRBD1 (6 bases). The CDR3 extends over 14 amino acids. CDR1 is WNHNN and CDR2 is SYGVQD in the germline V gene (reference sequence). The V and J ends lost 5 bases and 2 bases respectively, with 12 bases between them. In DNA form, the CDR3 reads TGCGCCAGCAGTCCCGGACAGCCACAAGAGACCCAGTACTTC. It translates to CASSPGQPQETQYF.

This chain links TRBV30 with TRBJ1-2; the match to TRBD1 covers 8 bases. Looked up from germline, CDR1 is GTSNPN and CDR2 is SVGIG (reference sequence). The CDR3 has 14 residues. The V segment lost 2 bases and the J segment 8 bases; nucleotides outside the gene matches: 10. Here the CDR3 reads CAWSLKAGQGGYTF. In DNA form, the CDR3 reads TGTGCCTGGAGTCTCAAGGCCGGACAGGGAGGCTACACCTTC.

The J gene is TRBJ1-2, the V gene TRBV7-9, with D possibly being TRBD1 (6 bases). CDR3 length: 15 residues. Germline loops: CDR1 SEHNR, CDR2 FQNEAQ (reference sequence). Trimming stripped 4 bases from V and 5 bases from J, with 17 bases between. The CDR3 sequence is CASSYGTGDTYGYTF. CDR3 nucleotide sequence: TGTGCCAGCAGCTACGGAACTGGGGACACTTATGGCTACACCTTC. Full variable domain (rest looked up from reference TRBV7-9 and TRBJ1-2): DTGVSQNPRHKITKRGQNVTFRCDPISEHNRLYWYRQTLGQGPEFLTYFQNEAQLEKSRLLSDRFSAERPKGSFSTLEIQRTEQGDSAMYLCASSYGTGDTYGYTFGSGTRLTVV.

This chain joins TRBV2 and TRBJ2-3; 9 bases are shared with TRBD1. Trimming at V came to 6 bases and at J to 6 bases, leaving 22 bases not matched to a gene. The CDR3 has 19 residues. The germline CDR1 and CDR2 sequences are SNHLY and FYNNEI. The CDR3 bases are TGTGCCAGCAGCTTACCTCACCTACAGGGGGCGGACGAGTTGGATACGCAGTATTTT. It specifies CASSLPHLQGADELDTQYF.

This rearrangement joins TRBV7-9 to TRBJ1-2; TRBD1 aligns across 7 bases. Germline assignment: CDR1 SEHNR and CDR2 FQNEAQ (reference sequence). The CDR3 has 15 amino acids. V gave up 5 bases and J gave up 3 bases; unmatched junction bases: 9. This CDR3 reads CASSKNVGTDYGYTF. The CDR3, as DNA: TGTGCCAGCAGCAAAAACGTAGGGACAGACTATGGCTACACCTTC. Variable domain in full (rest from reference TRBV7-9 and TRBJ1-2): DTGVSQNPRHKITKRGQNVTFRCDPISEHNRLYWYRQTLGQGPEFLTYFQNEAQLEKSRLLSDRFSAERPKGSFSTLEIQRTEQGDSAMYLCASSKNVGTDYGYTFGSGTRLTVV.

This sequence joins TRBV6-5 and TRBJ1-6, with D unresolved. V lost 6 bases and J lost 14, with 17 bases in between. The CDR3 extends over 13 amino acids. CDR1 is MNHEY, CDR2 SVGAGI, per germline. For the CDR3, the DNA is TGTGCCAGCAGCCCCCCTCTCTTACGGGCCCTCCACTTT. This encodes CASSPPLLRALHF.

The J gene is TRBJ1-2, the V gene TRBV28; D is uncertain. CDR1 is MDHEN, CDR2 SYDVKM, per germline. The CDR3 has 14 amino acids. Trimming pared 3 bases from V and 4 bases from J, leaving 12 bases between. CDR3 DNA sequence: TGTGCCAGCAGTTTGGTTGGTGGCATCTATGGCTACACCTTC. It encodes CASSLVGGIYGYTF.

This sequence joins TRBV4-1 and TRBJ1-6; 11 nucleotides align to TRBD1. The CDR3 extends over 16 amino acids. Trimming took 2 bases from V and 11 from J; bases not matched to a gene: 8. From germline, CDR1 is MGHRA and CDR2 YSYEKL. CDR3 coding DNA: TGCGCCAGCAGCCAATCGGGACAGGGGGACTATACACCCCTCCACTTT. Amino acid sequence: CASSQSGQGDYTPLHF.

The CDR3 spells CASSSRGSGANVLTF. CDR3 nucleotide sequence: TGTGCCAGCAGTTCCCGGGGGTCTGGGGCCAACGTCCTGACTTTC. This sequence joins TRBV6-6 and TRBJ2-6, with D tentatively TRBD2 (6 bases). The germline V gene encodes CDR1 MNHNY and CDR2 SVGAGI (reference sequence). The CDR3 sequence is 15 residues long. Trimming removed 4 bases from V and 1 base from J, with 8 bases in between.

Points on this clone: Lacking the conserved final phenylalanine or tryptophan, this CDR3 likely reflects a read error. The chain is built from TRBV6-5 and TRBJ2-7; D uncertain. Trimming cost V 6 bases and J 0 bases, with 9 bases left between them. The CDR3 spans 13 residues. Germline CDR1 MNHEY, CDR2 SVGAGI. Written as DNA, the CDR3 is TGTGCCAGCAGCCCGGGTCTCTCCTACGAGCAGTACTCC. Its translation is CASSPGLSYEQYS.

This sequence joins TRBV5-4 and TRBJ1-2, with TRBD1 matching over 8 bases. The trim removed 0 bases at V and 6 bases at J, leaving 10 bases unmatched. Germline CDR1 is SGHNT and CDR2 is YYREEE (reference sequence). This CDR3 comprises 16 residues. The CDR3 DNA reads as TGTGCCAGCAGCTTGGGGGGCCAGGGCAGGGGGCATGGCTACACCTTC. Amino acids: CASSLGGQGRGHGYTF.

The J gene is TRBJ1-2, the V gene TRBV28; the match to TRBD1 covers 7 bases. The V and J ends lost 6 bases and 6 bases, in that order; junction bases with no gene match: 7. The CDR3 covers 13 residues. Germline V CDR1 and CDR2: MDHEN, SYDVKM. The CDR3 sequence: CASRIQGPNGYTF. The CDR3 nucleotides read TGTGCCAGCAGAATACAGGGGCCTAATGGCTACACCTTC.

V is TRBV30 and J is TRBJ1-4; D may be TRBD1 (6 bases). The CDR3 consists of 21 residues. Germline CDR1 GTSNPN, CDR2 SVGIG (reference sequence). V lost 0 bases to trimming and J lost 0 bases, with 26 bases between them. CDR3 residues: CAWSVLRTRSRGLTTNEKLFF. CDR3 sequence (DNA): TGTGCCTGGAGTGTACTGAGGACCCGCTCCAGGGGTCTGACAACTAATGAAAAACTGTTTTTT.

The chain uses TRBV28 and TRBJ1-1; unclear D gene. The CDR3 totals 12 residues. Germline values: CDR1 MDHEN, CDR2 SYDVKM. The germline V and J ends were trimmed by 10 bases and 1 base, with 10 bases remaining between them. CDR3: CATVRGNTEAFF. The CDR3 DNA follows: TGTGCCACCGTACGGGGGAACACTGAAGCTTTCTTT.

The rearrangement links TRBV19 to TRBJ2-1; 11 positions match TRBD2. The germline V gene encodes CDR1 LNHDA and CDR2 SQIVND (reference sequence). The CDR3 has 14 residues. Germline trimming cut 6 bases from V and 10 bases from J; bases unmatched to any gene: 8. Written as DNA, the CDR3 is TGTGCCAGTAGCCCACTAGCGGGGGTATGGGAGCAGTTCTTC. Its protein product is CASSPLAGVWEQFF.

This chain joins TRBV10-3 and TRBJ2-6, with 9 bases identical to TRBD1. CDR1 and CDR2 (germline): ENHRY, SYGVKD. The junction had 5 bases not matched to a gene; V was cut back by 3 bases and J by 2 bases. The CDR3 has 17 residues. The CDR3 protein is CAISDRDRDPGANVLTF. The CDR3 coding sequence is TGTGCCATCAGTGACAGGGACAGGGATCCTGGGGCCAACGTCCTGACTTTC.